The rows below give T cell receptor beta chains drawn from one sample of a study of blood T cell repertoires in COVID-19. The table came from immunoSEQ multiplex PCR; TCRdb's copy has only in-frame clones and leaves some out. The data show a few hundred thousand clones, around 90% seen once. The sequenced sample consisted of peripheral blood. These receptors were collected from a person aged 18-30 years with COVID-19, enrolled during active disease. Both conserved end residues are part of each CDR3. A D gene is named only where the DNA matches it firmly. The size of a clone is reported for some rows only, either as once, few or many, or as a class for expanded clones.

CASSFPHRGPNTGELFF TGCGCCAGCAGCTTCCCTCACAGGGGACCTAACACCGGGGAGCTGTTTTTT TRBJ2-2 TRBD1 17 TRBV5-1 NA
CASSPRDGATQYF TGCGCCAGCAGTCCGCGGGACGGAGCGACCCAGTACTTC TRBJ2-5 NA 13 TRBV4-3 once
CASSSWDTLYEQYF TGTGCCAGCAGTTCTTGGGACACCCTTTACGAGCAGTACTTC TRBJ2-7 NA 14 TRBV28 NA
CASSQDNGLAYNEQFF TGTGCCAGCAGCCAAGATAATGGACTAGCGTACAATGAGCAGTTCTTC TRBJ2-1 TRBD2 16 TRBV3-1/TRBV3-2 NA
CATSDLGRRAGELFF TGTGCCACCAGTGATTTGGGGAGGAGGGCCGGGGAGCTGTTTTTT TRBJ2-2 NA 15 TRBV24-1 NA
CASSQELVRGLSTDTQYF TGCGCCAGCAGCCAAGAATTGGTAAGGGGTCTGAGCACAGATACGCAGTATTTT TRBJ2-3 NA 18 TRBV4-3 NA
CASSLGLAGSTDTQYF TGTGCCAGCAGCCTAGGACTAGCGGGGAGCACAGATACGCAGTATTTT TRBJ2-3 TRBD2 16 TRBV11-3 NA
CASSFDRVITNEKLFF TGCGCCAGCAGCTTTGACAGGGTGATCACTAATGAAAAACTGTTTTTT TRBJ1-4 TRBD1 16 TRBV5-1 once
CASSVETGVTNEQYF TGTGCCAGCAGCGTAGAGACAGGGGTAACGAACGAGCAGTACTTC TRBJ2-7 TRBD1 15 TRBV9 NA
CARSLTGDDEQFF TGTGCCAGAAGTCTGACAGGGGACGATGAGCAGTTCTTC TRBJ2-1 TRBD1 13 TRBV6-5 NA
CASSLTGFARYEQYF TGTGCCAGCAGTTTGACAGGGTTCGCAAGGTACGAGCAGTACTTC TRBJ2-7 TRBD1 15 TRBV27 once
CASSLHSVQGVGYTF TGTGCCAGCAGTCTCCACTCGGTTCAGGGTGTAGGCTACACCTTC TRBJ1-2 NA 15 TRBV28 NA
CASSLAGAEIKQYF TGTGCCAGCAGCTTAGCAGGGGCCGAGATTAAGCAGTACTTC TRBJ2-7 NA 14 TRBV7-9 NA
CASGPLASTPQPQHF TGTGCCAGTGGGCCCTTGGCCTCTACACCCCAGCCCCAGCATTTT TRBJ1-5 NA 15 TRBV19 NA